The next 29 T cell receptor beta chains were all read from a single sample in a study of T-cell reconstitution after alpha-beta-depleted transplantation in children. Molecular barcoding with unique molecular identifiers was used for the TCRbeta library. TCRdb fed the PCR reads into MiXCR, producing one record per CDR3 protein. The sample lists fewer than 350,000 distinct CDR3 sequences, 11% seen once, with roughly a quarter in the top ten. Sequences were derived from peripheral blood, sampled 180 days after TCRalphabeta/CD19-depleted stem cell transplant. These receptor sequences come from a male patient aged 2 to 9 who had a stem cell transplant for chronic granulomatous disease, so the T cells may come from the graft donor.

There are many counts of this clonotype. This rearrangement joins TRBV7-3 to TRBJ1-5; D is unclear. The CDR3 runs 18 residues. Trimming shortened V by 2 bases and J by 0 bases, and 17 bases separated the two germline ends. The V gene's germline CDR1 is SGHTA and CDR2 FQGTGA. CDR3 protein: CASSLRWWIFYSNQPQHF. As DNA, the CDR3 is TGTGCCAGCAGCTTACGGTGGTGGATCTTTTATAGCAATCAGCCCCAGCATTTT.

Notes on this clonotype: A clone one base away is much larger, so this may be a read error. The V gene is TRBV20-1, the J gene TRBJ1-2; TRBD1 might be the D (6 bases). In germline, CDR1 is DFQATT, CDR2 SNEGSKA (reference sequence). The CDR3 is made up of 16 amino acids. CDR3 loop: CCARTARPGHYYGYTF. CDR3 in DNA: TGCTGTGCTAGAACGGCGCGGCCGGGACATTATTATGGCTACACCTTC.

This clonotype has ten or more counts. The chain couples TRBV4-1 to TRBJ2-3; 11 bases align to TRBD2. With 4 bases clipped from V and 4 bases from J, the junction kept 4 bases outside the gene matches. This CDR3 is 15 amino acids long. The germline CDR1 and CDR2 sequences are MGHRA and YSYEKL. CDR3: CASSPRLAGPDTQYF. CDR3 in DNA: TGCGCCAGCAGCCCCCGACTAGCGGGACCAGATACGCAGTATTTT.

At least ten counts were recorded for this clonotype. The rearrangement joins TRBV6-1 to TRBJ1-5; D gene uncertain. The CDR3 extends over 13 amino acids. The germline gives CDR1 MNHNS, CDR2 SASEGT. Trimming took 1 base from V and 4 from J, leaving 5 bases between them. The CDR3 loop is CASSEVLNQPQHF. DNA of the CDR3: TGTGCCAGCAGTGAAGTCCTTAATCAGCCCCAGCATTTT.

This clonotype was recorded at least ten times. J is TRBJ1-2 and V is TRBV15, with 8 bases that match TRBD1. This CDR3 is 16 amino acids long. The germline V gene encodes CDR1 LNHNV and CDR2 YYDKDF (reference sequence). The V gene end was trimmed by 7 bases and the J gene end by 4 bases; junction bases not matched to a gene: 14. CDR3 coding DNA: TGTGCCACCACTAAGGACAGGGATTATGGGGCCTATGGCTACACCTTC. This codes for CATTKDRDYGAYGYTF.

This clonotype was detected a few times. This chain joins TRBV12-3 or TRBV12-4 and TRBJ2-7; D uncertain. Deletions cut 6 bases from V and 6 bases from J, with 15 bases between. This CDR3 region has 13 residues. The CDR3 DNA follows: TGTGCCAGCAGCTCCCAGGCTTTCTCCGAGCAGTACTTC. Protein sequence: CASSSQAFSEQYF.

This clonotype showed up many times. The V call is TRBV20-1, the J call TRBJ1-5; TRBD1 matches 7 bases. The V gene end was trimmed by 5 bases and the J gene end by 3 bases; junction bases not matched to a gene: 7. This CDR3 contains 14 residues. Per the germline V gene, CDR1 is DFQATT and CDR2 is SNEGSKA (reference sequence). CDR3 sequence reads: CSAVRGGNNQPQHF. CDR3 DNA sequence: TGCAGTGCTGTCAGGGGGGGAAACAATCAGCCCCAGCATTTT.

In regard to this clonotype: This may be a read error, as it is one base from a much larger clone. This chain joins TRBV6-4 and TRBJ2-2, with D perhaps TRBD1 or TRBD2 (6 bases each). CDR3 size: 14 residues. CDR1 is MRHNA and CDR2 is SNTAGT in the germline V gene. The CDR3, as DNA: TGTGGCAGCAGTGCGGGACACCGCACCGGGGAGCTGTTTTTT. Amino acids: CGSSAGHRTGELFF.

The table lists this clonotype with many counts. J is TRBJ2-5 and V is TRBV9; D not certain. Trimming took 0 bases from V and 0 from J, leaving 6 bases between them. The CDR3 sequence is 14 residues long. From germline, CDR1 is SGDLS and CDR2 YYNGEE. Here the CDR3 reads CASSVAGNQETQYF. The DNA for the CDR3 is TGTGCCAGCAGCGTAGCCGGCAACCAAGAGACCCAGTACTTC.

This clonotype was seen many times. J is TRBJ2-2 and V is TRBV29-1; D not certain. This CDR3 has 12 amino acids. Trimming took off 7 bases at V and 1 base at J, with 7 bases between the two ends. CDR1 and CDR2 from the germline V gene are SQVTM and ANQGSEA. CDR3 bases: TGCAGCGCCTGGAGGAACACCGGGGAGCTGTTTTTT. Encoded protein: CSAWRNTGELFF.

This clonotype showed up many times. The V and J genes are TRBV5-4 and TRBJ2-3; TRBD2 matches at 7 bases. Germline CDR1 SGHNT, CDR2 YYREEE (reference sequence). This CDR3 has 18 amino acids. Germline trimming cut 0 bases from V and 2 bases from J; bases unmatched to any gene: 12. For the CDR3, the DNA is TGTGCCAGCAGCTTGGGACCCTCATCCGCGGGGGACACAGATACGCAGTATTTT. Translation gives CASSLGPSSAGDTDTQYF.

The table lists this clonotype with many counts. The genes are TRBV7-9 and TRBJ2-2, with D possibly called TRBD1 or TRBD2 (5 bases each). This CDR3 comprises 12 residues. The V and J ends lost 5 bases and 6 bases respectively, with 7 bases between them. Germline lookup yields CDR1 SEHNR and CDR2 FQNEAQ (reference sequence). CDR3 residues: CASSKGPGELFF. The CDR3 coding sequence is TGTGCCAGCAGCAAGGGACCCGGGGAGCTGTTTTTT.

This clonotype has more than one count but fewer than ten. The chain combines TRBV3-1 with TRBJ1-5, with D unclear. Germline V CDR1 and CDR2: LGHDT, YNNKEL (reference sequence). This CDR3 contains 15 residues. V lost 1 base to trimming and J lost 3 bases, with 10 bases between them. CDR3 in amino acids: CASSQGRSLNQPQHF. CDR3 DNA sequence: TGTGCCAGCAGCCAAGGTCGAAGCCTCAATCAGCCCCAGCATTTT.

This clonotype was detected ten times or more. This sequence joins TRBV12-3 or TRBV12-4 and TRBJ2-2; D is uncertain. CDR3 size: 13 residues. Trimming pared 0 bases from V and 8 bases from J, leaving 7 bases between. CDR3 DNA sequence: TGTGCCAGCAGTTTAGCGCTAACGGGGGAGCTGTTTTTT. It translates to CASSLALTGELFF.

This clonotype was detected ten times or more. As DNA, the CDR3 is TGTGCCAGCAGCTTAGGGACTTATAACACCGGGGAGCTGTTTTTT. It specifies CASSLGTYNTGELFF. J is TRBJ2-2 and V is TRBV7-6; a weak D match, TRBD2 (5 bases). The CDR3 totals 15 residues. Germline CDR1 reads SGHVS; CDR2 reads FNYEAQ. The germline V and J ends were trimmed by 1 base and 2 bases, with 8 bases remaining between them.

This clonotype was recorded many times. V gene TRBV5-1 combines with J gene TRBJ2-7; 7 bases match TRBD2. From germline, CDR1 is SGHRS and CDR2 YFSETQ. The CDR3 covers 13 residues. The V segment lost 8 bases and the J segment 5 bases; nucleotides outside the gene matches: 10. The CDR3 sequence is CASRGRELHEQYF. CDR3 DNA sequence: TGCGCCAGTCGAGGGCGGGAGCTTCACGAGCAGTACTTC.

This clonotype was counted at least ten times. The chain joins TRBV20-1 to TRBJ2-7; D perhaps matches TRBD2 (6 bases). Germline V gene data show CDR1 as DFQATT and CDR2 as SNEGSKA (reference sequence). The V end was cut by 3 bases, the J end by 0 bases, with 15 bases between. This CDR3 is 15 amino acids long. CDR3 sequence reads: CSARVAGRGSYEQYF. The DNA of the CDR3 is TGCAGTGCTAGGGTCGCCGGGAGAGGCTCCTACGAGCAGTACTTC.

This clonotype was counted many times. The genes are TRBV12-3 or TRBV12-4 and TRBJ2-7; no firm D call. The CDR3 covers 14 residues. V lost 10 bases to trimming and J lost 0 bases, with 16 bases between them. CDR3 residues: CATKIATSSYEQYF. CDR3 coding DNA: TGTGCCACCAAAATAGCTACGAGCTCCTACGAGCAGTACTTC.

Ten or more counts support this clonotype. The rearrangement joins TRBV4-1 to TRBJ2-1; 8 bases map to TRBD2. The germline gives CDR1 MGHRA, CDR2 YSYEKL. J lost 15 bases, V lost 0 bases, and 13 bases had no gene match. The CDR3 spans 15 residues. The chain's CDR3 is CASSQESASGRGVFF. Here the CDR3 DNA reads TGCGCCAGCAGCCAAGAGTCAGCTAGCGGGCGGGGGGTGTTCTTC.

Ten or more counts support this clonotype. CDR3 in amino acids: CASSTSGRSRQPQHF. DNA for the CDR3: TGTGCCAGCAGCACTTCTGGGAGGTCTCGTCAGCCCCAGCATTTT. This chain connects TRBV12-3 or TRBV12-4 to TRBJ1-5; D is unresolved. V gave up 6 bases and J gave up 6 bases, with 18 bases separating them. The CDR3 extends over 15 amino acids.

This chain joins TRBV29-1 and TRBJ2-2, with 9 bases lining up with TRBD2. Germline-derived CDR1 and CDR2 are SQVTM and ANQGSEA. The V and J ends lost 0 bases and 0 bases, in that order; junction bases with no gene match: 11. The CDR3 has 19 amino acids. DNA for the CDR3: TGCAGCGTTGAAGAGGTGTGGGGTAGCGGGAGCGCGAACACCGGGGAGCTGTTTTTT. It encodes CSVEEVWGSGSANTGELFF.

This clonotype was seen ten or more times. The chain uses TRBV29-1 and TRBJ2-3; 7 bases align to TRBD1. V shed 7 bases, J shed 6 bases, and the junction held 13 bases outside the gene matches. There are 14 residues in the CDR3. Per the germline V gene, CDR1 is SQVTM and CDR2 is ANQGSEA. CDR3 nucleotides: TGCAGCGCCAGGGGGAGCCTAGGGGTGGATACGCAGTATTTT. It specifies CSARGSLGVDTQYF.

This clonotype was observed many times. The chain employs TRBV20-1 and TRBJ2-7, with D possibly being TRBD1 (5 bases). This CDR3 has 14 amino acids. V lost 3 bases to trimming and J lost 6 bases, with 18 bases between them. Germline-derived CDR1 and CDR2 are DFQATT and SNEGSKA (reference sequence). CDR3 protein: CSASSTDPTGEQYF. The CDR3 coding sequence is TGCAGTGCTAGTTCGACAGACCCTACGGGCGAGCAGTACTTC.

This clonotype was observed many times. The chain recombines TRBV28 with TRBJ1-3; D call uncertain. V dropped 6 bases and J dropped 3 bases, with 15 bases sitting between them. The CDR3 spans 15 residues. Germline CDR1 reads MDHEN; CDR2 reads SYDVKM. The CDR3 DNA is TGTGCCAGCAGCATACTGTTAGGCAATGGAAACACCATATATTTT. Protein product: CASSILLGNGNTIYF. Using reference TRBV28 and TRBJ1-3 for the parts outside the CDR3, the full variable domain is DVKVTQSSRYLVKRTGEKVFLECVQDMDHENMFWYRQDPGLGLRLIYFSYDVKMKEKGDIPEGYSVSREKKERFSLILESASTNQTSMYLCASSILLGNGNTIYFGEGSWLTVV.

This clonotype has just a few counts. V usage is TRBV6-1 and J usage is TRBJ1-5, with D unclear. This CDR3 has 14 residues. Germline loops: CDR1 MNHNS, CDR2 SASEGT. Trimming left V 6 bases short and J 6 bases short, with 15 bases between. The CDR3, as DNA: TGTGCCAGCAGCTCCGGGCCCCATGGTCAGCCCCAGCATTTT. Translation: CASSSGPHGQPQHF.

The rearrangement uses TRBV28 and TRBJ2-7, with a weak D call TRBD1 (5 bases). CDR3 length: 14 amino acids. Germline V CDR1 and CDR2: MDHEN, SYDVKM. Trimming pared 3 bases from V and 3 bases from J, leaving 12 bases between. The CDR3 nucleotides read TGTGCCAGCAGTTTGATCAGGGCGAACTACGAGCAGTACTTC. Protein product: CASSLIRANYEQYF. The variable domain in full, completed from reference TRBV28 and TRBJ2-7, reads DVKVTQSSRYLVKRTGEKVFLECVQDMDHENMFWYRQDPGLGLRLIYFSYDVKMKEKGDIPEGYSVSREKKERFSLILESASTNQTSMYLCASSLIRANYEQYFGPGTRLTVT.

This clonotype was recorded at least ten times. The V gene is TRBV5-4, the J gene TRBJ2-1, with D perhaps matching TRBD2 (6 bases). Trimming shortened V by 5 bases and J by 9 bases, and 18 bases separated the two germline ends. This CDR3 spans 14 amino acids. In germline, CDR1 is SGHNT, CDR2 YYREEE (reference sequence). CDR3 bases: TGTGCCAGCAGTTTACTAGCTAAAGTAGGTGAGCAGTTCTTC. Translated: CASSLLAKVGEQFF.

To note about this clonotype: A read error may be the cause here, since a much bigger clone is one base away. This chain joins TRBV5-8 and TRBJ2-5; 7 bases are shared with TRBD1. This CDR3 spans 13 amino acids. Germline V gives CDR1 SGHTS, CDR2 YDEGEE. The CDR3 sequence is CASSWDRQETPYF. In DNA form, the CDR3 reads TGTGCCAGCAGCTGGGACAGACAAGAGACCCCGTACTTC.

The sample holds many counts of this clonotype. The J gene is TRBJ2-5, the V gene TRBV29-1; D not certain. Trimming took 4 bases from V and 5 from J, leaving 14 bases between them. Germline V CDR1 and CDR2: SQVTM, ANQGSEA. The length of the CDR3 is 13 residues. CDR3 protein: CSVGTRLIETQYF. The CDR3 DNA reads as TGCAGCGTTGGGACCCGCCTTATTGAGACCCAGTACTTC.